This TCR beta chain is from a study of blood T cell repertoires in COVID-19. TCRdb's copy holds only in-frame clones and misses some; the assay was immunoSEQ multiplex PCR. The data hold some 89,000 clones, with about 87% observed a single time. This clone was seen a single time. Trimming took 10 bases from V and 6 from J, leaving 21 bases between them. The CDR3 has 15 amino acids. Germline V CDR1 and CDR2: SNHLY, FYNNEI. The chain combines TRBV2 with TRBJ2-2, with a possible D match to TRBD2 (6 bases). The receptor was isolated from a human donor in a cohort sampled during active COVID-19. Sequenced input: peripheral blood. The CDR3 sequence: CATGLGGTGAGELFF. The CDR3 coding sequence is TGTGCCACCGGCCTTGGGGGGACTGGGGCCGGGGAGCTGTTTTTT.